The TCR beta chain under discussion was sequenced for a study of blood T cell repertoires in COVID-19. On the study more broadly: Researchers got acute and convalescent COVID-19 samples from the United States, Italy and Spain. T cells, B-cell-depleted T cells, or PBMCs supplied cDNA or gDNA.

This clone was counted a single time. Under the authors' procedure: For nucleated cells, counts were estimated from reference gene primer amplification. The assay was immunoSEQ multiplex PCR, and TCRdb's table has in-frame clones only and misses some. That table furnishes V, J and clone size, whereas the DNA furnished D and trimming. The profile shows about 35,000 clones, more than 80% of them singletons. This clonotype originated in a man in his sixties with active or convalescent COVID-19. The sequencing input was peripheral blood.

The DNA for the CDR3 is TGTGCCAGCAATGGGCTAGCGGGAGGGCTGGAGACAGATACGCAGTATTTT. Translation gives CASNGLAGGLETDTQYF. The V and J genes are TRBV2 and TRBJ2-3; 12 nucleotides align to TRBD2. The CDR3 sequence is 17 residues long. The ends lost 7 bases at V and 3 bases at J; junction bases unmatched: 11. The germline V gene has CDR1 SNHLY and CDR2 FYNNEI.